This TCR beta chain was documented in a study of blood T cell repertoires in COVID-19. The overall study: Samples taken during acute and convalescent COVID-19 were collected in the United States, Italy and Spain.

This table comes from immunoSEQ multiplex PCR, and its TCRdb copy is limited to in-frame clones, with some not included. The sample includes around 160,000 clones, 80% to 90% seen only once; the top ten take around 19%. Trimming cost V 3 bases and J 7 bases, with 12 bases left between them. Germline values: CDR1 KGHSH, CDR2 LQKENI. This CDR3 region has 13 residues. The specimen was peripheral blood. The rearrangement uses TRBV18 and TRBJ2-5; no reliable D call. This TCR came from an elderly woman with acute or convalescent COVID-19. CDR3 protein: CASSPMAKMTQYF. Written as DNA, the CDR3 is TGTGCCAGCTCACCGATGGCCAAAATGACCCAGTACTTC.